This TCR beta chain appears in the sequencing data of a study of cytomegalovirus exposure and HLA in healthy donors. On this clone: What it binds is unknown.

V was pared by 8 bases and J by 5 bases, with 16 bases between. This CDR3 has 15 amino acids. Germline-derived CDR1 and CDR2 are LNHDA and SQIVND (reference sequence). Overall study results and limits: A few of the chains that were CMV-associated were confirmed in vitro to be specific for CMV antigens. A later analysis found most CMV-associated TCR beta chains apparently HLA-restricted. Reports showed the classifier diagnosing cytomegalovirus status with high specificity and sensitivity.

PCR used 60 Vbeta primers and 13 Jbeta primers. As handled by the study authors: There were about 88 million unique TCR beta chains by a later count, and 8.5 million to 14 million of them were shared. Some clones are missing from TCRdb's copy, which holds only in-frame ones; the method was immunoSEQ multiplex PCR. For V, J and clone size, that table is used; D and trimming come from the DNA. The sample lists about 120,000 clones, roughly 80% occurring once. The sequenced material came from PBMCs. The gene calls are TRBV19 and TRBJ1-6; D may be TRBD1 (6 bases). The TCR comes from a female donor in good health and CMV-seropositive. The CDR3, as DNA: TGTGCCAGTCGACACATTCAGGGGAATAATTCACCCCTCCACTTT. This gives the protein CASRHIQGNNSPLHF. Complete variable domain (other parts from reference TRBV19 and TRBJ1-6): DGGITQSPKYLFRKEGQNVTLSCEQNLNHDAMYWYRQDPGQGLRLIYYSQIVNDFQKGDIAEGYSVSREKKESFPLTVTSAQKNPTAFYLCASRHIQGNNSPLHFGNGTRLTVT.